This is a list of T cell receptor beta chains from one sample in a study of T cells in Graves' hyperthyroidism and ophthalmopathy. TCRdb fed the multiplex PCR reads into MiXCR, producing one record per CDR3 protein. The repertoire includes around 520,000 distinct CDR3 sequences, approximately 15% of them detected once, and less than 20% sits in the top ten. Sequencing was carried out using blood. The receptors stem from a woman between 18 and 29 years old with Graves' hyperthyroidism. Both conserved end residues are part of each CDR3. D genes are given only for firm matches. Clone size appears in some rows only: once, few, many, or a class for an expanded clone.

d_call: TRBD2; v_call: TRBV20-1; j_call: TRBJ2-1; clone_size: few; cdr3_nt: TGCAGTGCTAGAGGGGATAGCGGGGCCTACAATGAGCAGTTCTTC; cdr3_aa: CSARGDSGAYNEQFF
d_call: -; v_call: TRBV27; j_call: TRBJ2-1; clone_size: -; cdr3_nt: TGTGCCAGCAGTTTATCAACCGGGACCCCATACAATGAGCAGTTCTTC; cdr3_aa: CASSLSTGTPYNEQFF
d_call: -; v_call: TRBV5-1; j_call: TRBJ2-3; clone_size: many; cdr3_nt: TGCGCCAGCAGCCTCGGAGTTCCAGATACGCAGTATTTT; cdr3_aa: CASSLGVPDTQYF
d_call: -; v_call: TRBV20-1; j_call: TRBJ2-5; clone_size: many; cdr3_nt: TGCAGTGCTAGAGATCCGGGCCAAGAGACCCAGTACTTC; cdr3_aa: CSARDPGQETQYF
d_call: -; v_call: TRBV11-1; j_call: TRBJ2-1; clone_size: many; cdr3_nt: TGTGCCAGCAGCTTTGGGGCTGCAGGGGTATACAATGAGCAGTTCTTC; cdr3_aa: CASSFGAAGVYNEQFF
d_call: -; v_call: TRBV7-3; j_call: TRBJ2-1; clone_size: many; cdr3_nt: TGTGCCAGCAGCCCCAATAGCGGTTATGAGCAGTTCTTC; cdr3_aa: CASSPNSGYEQFF
d_call: TRBD1; v_call: TRBV2; j_call: TRBJ2-7; clone_size: many; cdr3_nt: TGTGCCACAAACCGGGCAGGGGGCTACGAGCAGTACTTC; cdr3_aa: CATNRAGGYEQYF
d_call: -; v_call: TRBV12-3/TRBV12-4; j_call: TRBJ2-3; clone_size: many; cdr3_nt: TGTGCCAGCAGTACTGACCTCTATAGCTCTAGCACAGATACGCAGTATTTT; cdr3_aa: CASSTDLYSSSTDTQYF
d_call: TRBD2; v_call: TRBV6-1; j_call: TRBJ2-3; clone_size: few; cdr3_nt: TGTGCCAGCACCCGACTAGCGAGAAGCACAGATACGCAGTATTTT; cdr3_aa: CASTRLARSTDTQYF
d_call: -; v_call: TRBV2; j_call: TRBJ2-1; clone_size: many; cdr3_nt: TGTGCCAGCAAGAGATCCCTATTCGATGAGCGGTTCTTC; cdr3_aa: CASKRSLFDERFF
d_call: TRBD2; v_call: TRBV9; j_call: TRBJ2-1; clone_size: -; cdr3_nt: TGTGCCAGCAGCGTTGCAGGGACTAGCGGTAACAATGAGCAGTTCTTC; cdr3_aa: CASSVAGTSGNNEQFF
d_call: TRBD2; v_call: TRBV12-3/TRBV12-4; j_call: TRBJ2-1; clone_size: -; cdr3_nt: TGTGCCAGCAGCCCGGGGGGGGCTGAGCAGTTCTTC; cdr3_aa: CASSPGGAEQFF
d_call: -; v_call: TRBV7-9; j_call: TRBJ2-1; clone_size: many; cdr3_nt: TGTGCCAGCAGCGCCCTCGGACTAAGACCCTACAATGAGCAGTTCTTC; cdr3_aa: CASSALGLRPYNEQFF
d_call: TRBD2; v_call: TRBV6-1; j_call: TRBJ2-7; clone_size: -; cdr3_nt: TGTGCCAGCAGTGGCCGACTAGCGGCCTCCTACGAGCAGTACTTC; cdr3_aa: CASSGRLAASYEQYF
d_call: -; v_call: TRBV25-1; j_call: TRBJ2-6; clone_size: -; cdr3_nt: TGTGCCAGCAGTGAATCCGGATGGGGGAGCTCTGGGGCCAACGTCCTGACTTTC; cdr3_aa: CASSESGWGSSGANVLTF
d_call: TRBD2; v_call: TRBV12-3/TRBV12-4; j_call: TRBJ2-3; clone_size: many; cdr3_nt: TGTGCCAGCAGTAAGAAGCTAGCGGACCTCACAGATACGCAGTATTTT; cdr3_aa: CASSKKLADLTDTQYF
d_call: TRBD1; v_call: TRBV7-8; j_call: TRBJ2-2; clone_size: many; cdr3_nt: TGTGCCAGCAGCCGACAGGGGATGTCCACCGGGGAGCTGTTTTTT; cdr3_aa: CASSRQGMSTGELFF
d_call: TRBD2; v_call: TRBV19; j_call: TRBJ2-3; clone_size: -; cdr3_nt: TGTGCCAGTAGTGCCATGTTAAGCGGGAGCGGCACAGATACGCAGTATTTT; cdr3_aa: CASSAMLSGSGTDTQYF
d_call: TRBD1; v_call: TRBV10-3; j_call: TRBJ1-1; clone_size: many; cdr3_nt: TGTGCCACCATGACAGGGGCGAACACTGAAGCTTTCTTT; cdr3_aa: CATMTGANTEAFF
d_call: -; v_call: TRBV29-1; j_call: TRBJ2-5; clone_size: many; cdr3_nt: TGCAGCGCCCGACACCTTGGGACCCAGTACTTC; cdr3_aa: CSARHLGTQYF
d_call: TRBD1; v_call: TRBV12-3/TRBV12-4; j_call: TRBJ1-1; clone_size: -; cdr3_nt: TGTGTCAGCAGTCTGACAGGGGAAACTGAAGCTTTCTTT; cdr3_aa: CVSSLTGETEAFF
d_call: TRBD2; v_call: TRBV7-9; j_call: TRBJ2-3; clone_size: many; cdr3_nt: TGTGCCAGCAGCTTACAATCATGGCGGGAGAGGTCAGATACGCAGTATTTT; cdr3_aa: CASSLQSWRERSDTQYF
d_call: -; v_call: TRBV27; j_call: TRBJ1-2; clone_size: many; cdr3_nt: TGTGCCAGCAGTGGGCGGAGGAGGTATGGCTACACCTTC; cdr3_aa: CASSGRRRYGYTF
d_call: -; v_call: TRBV19; j_call: TRBJ1-1; clone_size: -; cdr3_nt: TGTGCCAGTAGCAGCAGGCTGGGGATGAACACTGAAGCTTTCTTT; cdr3_aa: CASSSRLGMNTEAFF
d_call: -; v_call: TRBV7-8; j_call: TRBJ1-1; clone_size: many; cdr3_nt: TGTGCCAGCAGCTTACTTCCGGGGGTGGGTACTGAAGCTTTCTTT; cdr3_aa: CASSLLPGVGTEAFF
d_call: -; v_call: TRBV24-1; j_call: TRBJ2-3; clone_size: -; cdr3_nt: TGTGCCACCAGTGATAGATCTAGCACAGATACGCAGTATTTT; cdr3_aa: CATSDRSSTDTQYF
d_call: -; v_call: TRBV7-2; j_call: TRBJ1-1; clone_size: many; cdr3_nt: TGTGCCAGCAGCTTAGAGTTGAGGGATCAAGCTTTCTTT; cdr3_aa: CASSLELRDQAFF
d_call: -; v_call: TRBV7-2; j_call: TRBJ2-5; clone_size: few; cdr3_nt: TGTGCCAGCAGCTTAGTGAGAGGTCCATTTAGAGAGACCCAGTACTTC; cdr3_aa: CASSLVRGPFRETQYF
d_call: -; v_call: TRBV14; j_call: TRBJ1-6; clone_size: few; cdr3_nt: TGTGCCAGCAGCCAGGCAATTTATAATTCACCCCTCCACTTT; cdr3_aa: CASSQAIYNSPLHF
d_call: TRBD2; v_call: TRBV3-1; j_call: TRBJ2-7; clone_size: many; cdr3_nt: TGTGCCAGCAGCCCCTCCGCGGGAGCTGTATACGAGCAGTACTTC; cdr3_aa: CASSPSAGAVYEQYF
d_call: TRBD1; v_call: TRBV14; j_call: TRBJ2-6; clone_size: many; cdr3_nt: TGTGCCAGCAGGGGACAGGGAAAGGCCAACGTCCTGACTTTC; cdr3_aa: CASRGQGKANVLTF
d_call: TRBD2; v_call: TRBV3-1; j_call: TRBJ2-5; clone_size: -; cdr3_nt: TGTGCCAGCAGCCTTCCCGGACTAGCGGGAGGTGGAGAGACCCAGTACTTC; cdr3_aa: CASSLPGLAGGGETQYF
d_call: -; v_call: TRBV6-6; j_call: TRBJ2-7; clone_size: -; cdr3_nt: TGTGCCAGCAGTTACTCGATCTTGGACCTACACGAGCAGTACTTC; cdr3_aa: CASSYSILDLHEQYF
d_call: TRBD1; v_call: TRBV20-1; j_call: TRBJ1-1; clone_size: -; cdr3_nt: TGCAGTGCTAGGACAGGGCTTCTCGCTGAAGCTTTCTTT; cdr3_aa: CSARTGLLAEAFF
d_call: TRBD1; v_call: TRBV9; j_call: TRBJ1-2; clone_size: few; cdr3_nt: TGTGCCAGCAGCGTCCGGTTTGGACAGGGTTTTAAGGGCTACACCTTC; cdr3_aa: CASSVRFGQGFKGYTF
d_call: -; v_call: TRBV19; j_call: TRBJ1-2; clone_size: many; cdr3_nt: TGTGCCAGTTACCCCGGCCCGTACTATGGCTACACCTTC; cdr3_aa: CASYPGPYYGYTF
d_call: -; v_call: TRBV29-1; j_call: TRBJ1-1; clone_size: many; cdr3_nt: TGCAGCGTTGAAGACCAACTGAACACTGAAGCTTTCTTT; cdr3_aa: CSVEDQLNTEAFF
d_call: -; v_call: TRBV29-1; j_call: TRBJ2-7; clone_size: -; cdr3_nt: TGCAGCGTTGCCCTCAACTACGAGCAGTACTTC; cdr3_aa: CSVALNYEQYF
d_call: TRBD1; v_call: TRBV11-2; j_call: TRBJ2-6; clone_size: few; cdr3_nt: TGTGCCAGCATCCCGGGACAGGGGGCATCTGGGGCCAACGTCCTGACTTTC; cdr3_aa: CASIPGQGASGANVLTF